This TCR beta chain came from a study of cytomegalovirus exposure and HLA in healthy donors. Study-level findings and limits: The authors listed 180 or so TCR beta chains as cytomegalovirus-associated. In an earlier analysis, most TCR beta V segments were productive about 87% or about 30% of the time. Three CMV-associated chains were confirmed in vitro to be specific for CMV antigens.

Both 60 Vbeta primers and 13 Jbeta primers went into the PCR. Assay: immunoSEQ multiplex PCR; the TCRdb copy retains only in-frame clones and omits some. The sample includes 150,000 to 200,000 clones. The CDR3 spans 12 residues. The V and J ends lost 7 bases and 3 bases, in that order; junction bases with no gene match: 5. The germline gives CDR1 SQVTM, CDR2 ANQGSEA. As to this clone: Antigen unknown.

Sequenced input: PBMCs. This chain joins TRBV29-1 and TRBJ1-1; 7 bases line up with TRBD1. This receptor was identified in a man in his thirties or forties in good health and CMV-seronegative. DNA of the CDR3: TGCAGCGCAAGACAGGGTGACACTGAAGCTTTCTTT. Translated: CSARQGDTEAFF.